One sample yielded the 27 T cell receptor beta chains listed below, sequenced in a study of cytomegalovirus exposure and HLA in healthy donors. The PCR had 60 Vbeta and 13 Jbeta primers. Sequenced by immunoSEQ multiplex PCR; TCRdb stores in-frame clones only, minus some. Of about 160,000 clones in the sample, 84% were seen once. Material: PBMCs. These receptors were taken from a young man in good health and CMV-seronegative.

The rearrangement links TRBV5-4 to TRBJ2-3, with 10 bases that match TRBD1. Germline assignment: CDR1 SGHNT and CDR2 YYREEE (reference sequence). The CDR3 is made up of 17 amino acids. Germline trimming cut 4 bases from V and 0 bases from J; bases unmatched to any gene: 8. In DNA form, the CDR3 reads TGTGCCAGCAGCCCAGACAGGGGGCATACTAGCACAGATACGCAGTATTTT. It translates to CASSPDRGHTSTDTQYF.

V and J are TRBV7-9 and TRBJ2-1; 12 nucleotides line up with TRBD2. Per the germline V gene, CDR1 is SEHNR and CDR2 is FQNEAQ (reference sequence). V gave up 3 bases and J gave up 5 bases; unmatched junction bases: 2. This CDR3 region has 15 residues. CDR3 DNA sequence: TGTGCCAGCAGCTTTCGACTAGCGGGAGACAATGAGCAGTTCTTC. It is translated as CASSFRLAGDNEQFF.

The chain is built from TRBV5-1 and TRBJ1-5; unclear D gene. V lost 0 bases, J lost 6 bases, and 16 bases lay in between. Germline values: CDR1 SGHRS, CDR2 YFSETQ. CDR3 size: 16 residues. For the CDR3, the DNA is TGCGCCAGCAGCTTGGACAGCTCGGCTACACTTCAGCCCCAGCATTTT. This translates into CASSLDSSATLQPQHF.

There are a few counts of this clone. The V and J genes are TRBV18 and TRBJ2-3; a possible D gene is TRBD2 (5 bases). The V end was cut by 5 bases, the J end by 4 bases, with 13 bases between. CDR1 is KGHSH and CDR2 is LQKENI in the germline V gene. The CDR3 is made up of 14 amino acids. The CDR3 spells CASSLNKGADTQYF. The CDR3, as DNA: TGTGCCAGCTCATTAAACAAGGGAGCAGATACGCAGTATTTT.

The chain carries TRBV2 and TRBJ2-7, with D maybe TRBD2 (5 bases). Between the trimmed V and J ends, which lost 7 bases and 4 bases, there was a span of 11 bases. The CDR3 runs to 12 residues. From germline, CDR1 is SNHLY and CDR2 FYNNEI. The DNA of the CDR3 is TGTGCCAGCATCGGGGTTGGATACGAGCAGTACTTC. Residues: CASIGVGYEQYF.

The CDR3 region is CASRETGSTGELFF. The CDR3 coding sequence is TGTGCCAGCAGGGAGACAGGGAGCACCGGGGAGCTGTTTTTT. The rearrangement links TRBV6-1 to TRBJ2-2, with 7 positions matching TRBD1. Losses at the gene ends were 6 bases for V and 4 bases for J; bases not matched to a gene: 5. The CDR3 runs to 14 residues. CDR1 MNHNS and CDR2 SASEGT come from the germline V gene.

The rearrangement uses TRBV10-3 and TRBJ2-1, with 7 bases identical to TRBD1. There are 14 residues in the CDR3. With 6 bases clipped from V and 11 bases from J, the junction kept 13 bases outside the gene matches. Germline V gives CDR1 ENHRY, CDR2 SYGVKD. The DNA of the CDR3 is TGTGCCATCAGAGAACCCGGGACAGAGAATCAGCAGTTCTTC. Amino acids: CAIREPGTENQQFF.

This clone was recorded only once. The genes are TRBV28 and TRBJ1-5, with 7 bases fitting TRBD1. V gave up 5 bases and J gave up 3 bases; unmatched junction bases: 7. Germline V CDR1 and CDR2: MDHEN, SYDVKM. The CDR3 covers 15 residues. CDR3 region: CASSGQVWVNQPQHF. As DNA, the CDR3 is TGTGCCAGCAGTGGACAGGTTTGGGTCAATCAGCCCCAGCATTTT.

CDR3 DNA: TGTGCCAGCAGTTATGAGGCAGGGAACTATGGCTACACCTTC. This codes for CASSYEAGNYGYTF. The V gene is TRBV6-5, the J gene TRBJ1-2; D is perhaps TRBD1 (5 bases). The CDR3 totals 14 residues. Trimming took off 3 bases at V and 2 bases at J, with 10 bases between the two ends. The germline CDR1 and CDR2 sequences are MNHEY and SVGAGI.

The chain carries TRBV19 and TRBJ1-2; D is undetermined. This CDR3 region has 13 residues. The V gene lost 3 bases and the J gene lost 0 bases, with 5 bases spanning the gap. Germline V gene lookup returns CDR1 LNHDA and CDR2 SQIVND (reference sequence). The CDR3 region is CASSILTNYGYTF. CDR3 nucleotide sequence: TGTGCCAGTAGTATCCTTACTAACTATGGCTACACCTTC.

The J gene is TRBJ2-7, the V gene TRBV6-1; weak D call: TRBD2 (6 bases). Germline V gene sequence: CDR1 MNHNS, CDR2 SASEGT. CDR3 length equals 15 residues. V dropped 7 bases and J dropped 1 base, with 17 bases sitting between them. The CDR3 here is CASTNSGTGSYEQYF. CDR3 coding DNA: TGTGCCAGCACGAATAGCGGCACCGGTTCCTACGAGCAGTACTTC.

CDR3 region: CASSLVGPNEKLFF. CDR3 sequence (DNA): TGTGCCAGCAGTCTGGTGGGCCCTAATGAAAAACTGTTTTTT. This chain connects TRBV27 to TRBJ1-4; D remains ambiguous. The V gene lost 5 bases and the J gene lost 3 bases, with 10 bases spanning the gap. Germline V gene lookup returns CDR1 MNHEY and CDR2 SMNVEV (reference sequence). The CDR3 has 14 residues. The full variable domain, with the rest looked up from reference TRBV27 and TRBJ1-4, is EAQVTQNPRYLITVTGKKLTVTCSQNMNHEYMSWYRQDPGLGLRQIYYSMNVEVTDKGDVPEGYKVSRKEKRNFPLILESPSPNQTSLYFCASSLVGPNEKLFFGSGTQLSVL.

The V call is TRBV11-2, the J call TRBJ2-3; maybe TRBD1 (6 bases). Trimming removed 5 bases from V and 0 bases from J, with 21 bases in between. Germline loops: CDR1 SGHAT, CDR2 FQNNGV. The CDR3 contains 18 residues. For the CDR3, the DNA is TGTGCCAGCAGCCCTCGGCCGCTACAGGGTAGGAGCACAGATACGCAGTATTTT. This translates into CASSPRPLQGRSTDTQYF.

The chain joins TRBV9 to TRBJ2-2; TRBD2 aligns across 7 bases. Losses at the gene ends were 0 bases for V and 7 bases for J; bases not matched to a gene: 12. There are 17 residues in the CDR3. Germline values: CDR1 SGDLS, CDR2 YYNGEE. In DNA, the CDR3 is TGTGCCAGCAGCGTAGCTGCAGGCGGGAGACGGGGCGGGGAGCTGTTTTTT. Translated: CASSVAAGGRRGGELFF.

This clone was detected only a few times. The chain recombines TRBV11-2 with TRBJ2-5; tentatively, D is TRBD1 (5 bases). Trimming stripped 6 bases from V and 1 base from J, with 15 bases between. The CDR3 covers 15 residues. CDR1 and CDR2 (germline): SGHAT, FQNNGV. This chain's CDR3 is CASRTDQGSQETQYF. CDR3 in DNA: TGTGCCAGCAGAACCGACCAGGGATCCCAAGAGACCCAGTACTTC. The complete variable domain, with remaining parts taken from reference TRBV11-2 and TRBJ2-5, reads EAGVAQSPRYKIIEKRQSVAFWCNPISGHATLYWYQQILGQGPKLLIQFQNNGVVDDSQLPKDRFSAERLKGVDSTLKIQPAKLEDSAVYLCASRTDQGSQETQYFGPGTRLLVL.

The chain is built from TRBV6-1 and TRBJ2-5; the match to TRBD2 covers 16 bases. The better agreement between TRBJ2-7 and the DNA end casts doubt on the J call. Germline CDR1 MNHNS, CDR2 SASEGT. This CDR3 spans 18 amino acids. CDR3 DNA: TGTGCCAGCAGTGTGGGGACTAGCGGGGGGGCCTCCTTCTACGAGCAGTACTTC. Translation gives CASSVGTSGGASFYEQYF.

The CDR3 is CASSQSPGAGANYEQYF. The CDR3 bases are TGCGCCAGCAGCCAATCTCCAGGGGCGGGAGCAAACTACGAGCAGTACTTC. This chain joins TRBV4-1 and TRBJ2-7; tentatively, D is TRBD2 (7 bases). V was clipped by 2 bases and J by 3 bases, with 20 bases between them. This CDR3 contains 17 residues. Germline V gene sequence: CDR1 MGHRA, CDR2 YSYEKL.

The gene calls are TRBV7-6 and TRBJ2-7; D is undetermined. Trimming cost V 4 bases and J 4 bases, with 14 bases left between them. Germline lookup yields CDR1 SGHVS and CDR2 FNYEAQ. The CDR3 contains 14 residues. The CDR3 DNA follows: TGTGCCAGCAGCTCAATAACATCCGCATACGAGCAGTACTTC. It codes for CASSSITSAYEQYF.

V is TRBV7-2 and J is TRBJ2-1; TRBD2 agrees at 8 bases. From germline, CDR1 is SGHTA and CDR2 FQGNSA. V gave up 1 base and J gave up 13 bases; unmatched junction bases: 3. The CDR3 is made up of 12 amino acids. Here the CDR3 DNA reads TGTGCCAGCAGCTTAGAACTAGCGGTTCAGTTCTTC. Protein product: CASSLELAVQFF.

The V gene is TRBV5-1, the J gene TRBJ1-2, with TRBD1 matching 8 bases. This CDR3 has 14 residues. V shed 1 base, J shed 8 bases, and the junction held 7 bases outside the gene matches. CDR1 and CDR2 (germline): SGHRS, YFSETQ. CDR3 sequence: CASSLYGRGQGYTF. CDR3 nucleotide sequence: TGCGCCAGCAGCTTGTACGGCAGGGGGCAAGGCTACACCTTC.

This clone has only one observation. V gene TRBV12-5 combines with J gene TRBJ2-1; TRBD2 aligns across 7 bases. The J segment lost 0 bases and the V segment lost 6 bases, leaving 8 bases of the junction unmatched. Germline-derived CDR1 and CDR2 are LGHNT and FRNRAP. The CDR3 runs 16 residues. CDR3 loop: CASGKAGPSSYNEQFF. The CDR3 DNA sequence: TGTGCTAGTGGAAAAGCGGGGCCGAGCTCCTACAATGAGCAGTTCTTC.

The chain combines TRBV28 with TRBJ1-2; D uncertain. The CDR3 loop spans 13 amino acids. Trimming left V 1 base short and J 5 bases short, with 8 bases between. The germline gives CDR1 MDHEN, CDR2 SYDVKM. The CDR3: CASSLLGEYGYTF. DNA for the CDR3: TGTGCCAGCAGTTTATTGGGAGAGTATGGCTACACCTTC.

This sequence joins TRBV7-2 and TRBJ2-7; a weak D match, TRBD2 (6 bases). V gave up 3 bases and J gave up 3 bases, with 9 bases separating them. From germline, CDR1 is SGHTA and CDR2 FQGNSA. The CDR3 length is 13 residues. CDR3 nucleotides: TGTGCCAGCAGCTTGGGCGGGAACTACGAGCAGTACTTC. Translation: CASSLGGNYEQYF.

This chain links TRBV6-1 with TRBJ1-2; D is perhaps TRBD1 (6 bases). Trimming cost V 5 bases and J 1 base, with 14 bases left between them. This CDR3 region has 15 residues. The germline gives CDR1 MNHNS, CDR2 SASEGT. For the CDR3, the DNA is TGTGCCAGCAGTCGGGCTAGGGGGATTAACTATGGCTACACCTTC. Translating gives CASSRARGINYGYTF.

Here the CDR3 reads CAWSFLAGGLVPYNEQFF. Written as DNA, the CDR3 is TGTGCCTGGAGTTTTCTAGCGGGGGGCCTAGTCCCATACAATGAGCAGTTCTTC. This chain uses TRBV30 with TRBJ2-1; 11 nucleotides agree with TRBD2. The CDR3 contains 18 residues. The germline CDR1 and CDR2 sequences are GTSNPN and SVGIG (reference sequence). V shed 2 bases, J shed 4 bases, and the junction held 13 bases outside the gene matches. Full variable domain (outside the CDR3, taken from reference TRBV30 and TRBJ2-1): SQTIHQWPATLVQPVGSPLSLECTVEGTSNPNLYWYRQAAGRGLQLLFYSVGIGQISSEVPQNLSASRPQDRQFILSSKKLLLSDSGFYLCAWSFLAGGLVPYNEQFFGPGTRLTVL.

This chain links TRBV5-1 with TRBJ2-7; 8 bases agree with TRBD1. The germline V gene has CDR1 SGHRS and CDR2 YFSETQ. J was trimmed by 3 bases and V by 3 bases; bases with no gene match: 5. The CDR3 contains 14 residues. As DNA, the CDR3 is TGCGCCAGCAGCTCAACAGGGGGATTCTACGAGCAGTACTTC. It translates to CASSSTGGFYEQYF.

The rearrangement uses TRBV7-8 and TRBJ2-5; 9 nucleotides line up with TRBD1. Germline V CDR1 and CDR2: SGHVS, FQNEAQ. The length of the CDR3 is 15 residues. J gave up 7 bases and V 2 bases, and 8 bases lay outside the gene matches. CDR3 sequence reads: CASSLPDRGFGTQYF. CDR3 coding DNA: TGTGCCAGCAGCTTACCGGACAGGGGATTTGGGACCCAGTACTTC. The whole variable domain, remainder taken from reference TRBV7-8 and TRBJ2-5, is GAGVSQSPRYKVAKRGQDVALRCDPISGHVSLFWYQQALGQGPEFLTYFQNEAQLDKSGLPSDRFFAERPEGSVSTLKIQRTQQEDSAVYLCASSLPDRGFGTQYFGPGTRLLVL.